These T cell receptor beta chains were read from a single sample in a study of cytomegalovirus exposure and HLA in healthy donors. TCRdb's copy holds only in-frame clones and misses some; the assay was immunoSEQ multiplex PCR. The sample holds some 120,000 clones; roughly nine tenths are singletons and the top ten take 1% to 1.4%. Material: PBMCs. The receptors here all came from a woman younger than 35 in good health and CMV-seronegative. Both conserved end residues are part of each CDR3. The D gene is left open where the match is weak.

V: TRBV7-9; J: TRBJ2-7; D: TRBD1; CDR3: CASTIGDRESF
V: TRBV28; J: TRBJ2-3; D: NA; CDR3: CASSFSDTQYF
V: TRBV6-1; J: TRBJ2-7; D: TRBD2; CDR3: CASIPGGSSYEQYF
V: TRBV10-3; J: TRBJ1-3; D: NA; CDR3: CAISESQRSGNTIYF
V: TRBV7-9; J: TRBJ1-5; D: TRBD1; CDR3: CASSGQGMGQPQHF
V: TRBV5-1; J: TRBJ2-2; D: NA; CDR3: CASNPQGHTGELFF
V: TRBV10-1; J: TRBJ2-1; D: TRBD2; CDR3: CASADSSGSYNEQFF
V: TRBV5-4; J: TRBJ1-6; D: NA; CDR3: CASSQSAHDSSPLHF
V: TRBV15; J: TRBJ2-2; D: NA; CDR3: CATSNRDTENTGELFF
V: TRBV7-2; J: TRBJ2-5; D: TRBD2; CDR3: CASSLALSSGETQYF
V: TRBV6-1; J: TRBJ2-1; D: NA; CDR3: CASSEGVSSYNEQFF